These 15 T cell receptor beta chains originate from one sample sequenced in a study of CD8+ T cells in alopecia areata. RNA, once extracted, was reverse transcribed into cDNA for use as the sequencing template. Some clones are missing from TCRdb's copy, which holds only in-frame ones; the method was immunoSEQ multiplex PCR. Of tens of thousands of clones listed, roughly 40% are singletons. Input material: NKG2D-low CD8+ T cells sorted from blood. The receptors stem from a human donor with alopecia areata.

This clone was counted only a few times. This chain joins TRBV19 and TRBJ2-7; TRBD1 matches 8 bases. Germline V gene lookup returns CDR1 LNHDA and CDR2 SQIVND (reference sequence). With 4 bases clipped from V and 6 bases from J, the junction kept 14 bases outside the gene matches. This CDR3 contains 16 residues. The CDR3 DNA is TGTGCCAGTAGTACCATCCCTGGGACAGGTCTGGCCGAGCAGTACTTC. As protein: CASSTIPGTGLAEQYF.

The chain carries TRBV12-5 and TRBJ1-3, with TRBD1 matching 9 bases. The CDR3 has 17 residues. The junction had 8 bases not matched to a gene; V was cut back by 1 base and J by 4 bases. From germline, CDR1 is LGHNT and CDR2 FRNRAP. Written as DNA, the CDR3 is TGTGCTAGTGGTTTGGGTGAGACAGGGGGAGAAGGAAACACCATATATTTT. Translating gives CASGLGETGGEGNTIYF.

The CDR3 coding sequence is TGCAGCGTCCCTAACTACACCTTC. Translating it yields CSVPNYTF. The rearrangement links TRBV29-1 to TRBJ1-2, with D unclear. V was cut by 6 bases and J by 10 bases, with 6 bases left in between. This CDR3 contains 8 residues. Germline CDR1 and CDR2: SQVTM and ANQGSEA.

This chain joins TRBV4-3 and TRBJ2-3; 10 nucleotides match TRBD1. With 4 bases clipped from V and 3 bases from J, the junction kept 4 bases outside the gene matches. Germline V lookup: CDR1 LGHNA, CDR2 YSLEER. The CDR3 is 15 amino acids. The DNA of the CDR3 is TGCGCCAGCAGCCCTGGACAGGGGGAGACAGATACGCAGTATTTT. The encoded protein is CASSPGQGETDTQYF.

V usage is TRBV7-9 and J usage is TRBJ2-1; tentatively, D is TRBD2 (6 bases). Deletions cut 6 bases from V and 6 bases from J, with 15 bases between. This CDR3 region has 14 residues. Germline CDR1 and CDR2: SEHNR and FQNEAQ (reference sequence). The CDR3 bases are TGTGCCAGCAGGTCCGGGACTTCCATCAATGAGCAGTTCTTC. Its protein product is CASRSGTSINEQFF.

The rearrangement joins TRBV28 to TRBJ2-3, with a tentative D call TRBD2 (6 bases). Germline V gives CDR1 MDHEN, CDR2 SYDVKM. This CDR3 has 15 residues. V gave up 3 bases and J gave up 4 bases, with 14 bases separating them. The CDR3 DNA follows: TGTGCCAGCAGTTTGGGGACTTTGAGGGCAGATACGCAGTATTTT. It encodes CASSLGTLRADTQYF.

This clone was seen a handful of times. The chain employs TRBV29-1 and TRBJ1-2, with 8 bases lining up with TRBD1. V dropped 5 bases and J dropped 0; count of bases not matched to a gene: 17. In germline, CDR1 is SQVTM, CDR2 ANQGSEA. This CDR3 contains 18 residues. As DNA, the CDR3 is TGCAGCGTTCCCGTACGTGGGACAGGTGTAATGACTAACTATGGCTACACCTTC. It yields the protein CSVPVRGTGVMTNYGYTF.

This chain joins TRBV9 and TRBJ2-2; weak D call: TRBD2 (5 bases). The germline V and J ends were trimmed by 0 bases and 3 bases, with 9 bases remaining between them. This CDR3 spans 15 amino acids. The germline gives CDR1 SGDLS, CDR2 YYNGEE. CDR3 residues: CASSVAGSDTGELFF. The DNA of the CDR3 is TGTGCCAGCAGCGTAGCGGGATCCGACACCGGGGAGCTGTTTTTT.

The chain couples TRBV27 to TRBJ1-1; 10 bases are a match to TRBD1. The V and J ends lost 4 bases and 0 bases, in that order; junction bases with no gene match: 5. Germline CDR1 is MNHEY and CDR2 is SMNVEV (reference sequence). The CDR3 runs to 16 residues. CDR3 protein: CASSYRTGGMNTEAFF. CDR3 DNA sequence: TGTGCCAGCAGTTACAGGACAGGGGGGATGAACACTGAAGCTTTCTTT.

This rearrangement joins TRBV6-5 to TRBJ2-1, with 7 bases that match TRBD2. J lost 3 bases, V lost 6 bases, and 8 bases had no gene match. This CDR3 has 15 residues. Per the germline V gene, CDR1 is MNHEY and CDR2 is SVGAGI. The CDR3 here is CASRSAGELYNEQFF. The CDR3 DNA sequence: TGTGCCAGCAGATCCGCGGGAGAACTCTACAATGAGCAGTTCTTC.

The rearrangement links TRBV7-9 to TRBJ2-3, with D unclear. This CDR3 contains 13 residues. The V end lost 8 bases, the J end lost 0 bases, and 9 bases lay between the germline ends. The V gene's germline CDR1 is SEHNR and CDR2 FQNEAQ (reference sequence). The CDR3 DNA follows: TGTGCCAGCGAGAACCCTAGCACAGATACGCAGTATTTT. It codes for CASENPSTDTQYF.

The V call is TRBV4-2, the J call TRBJ2-5, with a weak D call TRBD2 (6 bases). The germline gives CDR1 LGHNA, CDR2 YNFKEQ. Deletions cut 0 bases from V and 5 bases from J, with 13 bases between. The CDR3 runs 15 residues. The CDR3 DNA reads as TGTGCCAGCAGCCAAGAAGGCGGGATGCGGGAGACCCAGTACTTC. Residues: CASSQEGGMRETQYF.

There are a few counts of this clone. The chain joins TRBV6-5 to TRBJ2-7; the D gene is possibly TRBD1 (6 bases). CDR3 length equals 13 residues. The V gene lost 2 bases and the J gene lost 6 bases, with 11 bases spanning the gap. Germline loops: CDR1 MNHEY, CDR2 SVGAGI. The CDR3 nucleotides read TGTGCCAGCAGTTACCGCCAGGGGCTCGAGCAGTACTTC. Protein: CASSYRQGLEQYF.

This chain links TRBV6-6 with TRBJ2-1; 7 bases match TRBD1. The CDR3 covers 16 residues. V trimming: 6 bases; J trimming: 6 bases; junction bases outside the gene matches: 14. Germline-derived CDR1 and CDR2 are MNHNY and SVGAGI (reference sequence). The CDR3 DNA follows: TGTGCCAGCAGCCACCCCCGGGACAGAAGTTCCAATGAGCAGTTCTTC. It codes for CASSHPRDRSSNEQFF.

The V and J genes are TRBV6-6 and TRBJ1-4; D is unresolved. V was trimmed by 6 bases and J by 8 bases, leaving 10 bases between them. Looked up from germline, CDR1 is MNHNY and CDR2 is SVGAGI (reference sequence). CDR3 length equals 12 residues. The CDR3 DNA reads TGTGCCAGCAGCCCCCTGCGGGAAAAACTGTTTTTT. Translation: CASSPLREKLFF.